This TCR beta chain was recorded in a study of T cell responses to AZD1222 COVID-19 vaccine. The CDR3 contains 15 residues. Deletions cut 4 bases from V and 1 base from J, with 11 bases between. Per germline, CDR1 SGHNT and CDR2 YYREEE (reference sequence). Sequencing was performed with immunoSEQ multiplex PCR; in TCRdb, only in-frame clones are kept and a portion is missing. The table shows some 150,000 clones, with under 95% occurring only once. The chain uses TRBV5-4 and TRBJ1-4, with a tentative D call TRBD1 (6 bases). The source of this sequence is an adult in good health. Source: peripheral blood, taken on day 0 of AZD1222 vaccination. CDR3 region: CASSAGHGTNEKLFF. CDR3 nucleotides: TGTGCCAGCAGCGCGGGACACGGAACTAATGAAAAACTGTTTTTT.